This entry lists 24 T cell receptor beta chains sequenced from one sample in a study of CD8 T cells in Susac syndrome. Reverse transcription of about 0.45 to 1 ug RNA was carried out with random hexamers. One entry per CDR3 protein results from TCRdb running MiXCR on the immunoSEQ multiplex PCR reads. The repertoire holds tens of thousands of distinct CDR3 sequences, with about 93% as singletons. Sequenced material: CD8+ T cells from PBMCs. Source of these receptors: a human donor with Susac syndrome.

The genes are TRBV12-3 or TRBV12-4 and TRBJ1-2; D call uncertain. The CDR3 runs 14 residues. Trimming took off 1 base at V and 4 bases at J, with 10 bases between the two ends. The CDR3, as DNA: TGTGCCAGCAGTTTAGAGGGCGGAATCTATGGCTACACCTTC. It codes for CASSLEGGIYGYTF.

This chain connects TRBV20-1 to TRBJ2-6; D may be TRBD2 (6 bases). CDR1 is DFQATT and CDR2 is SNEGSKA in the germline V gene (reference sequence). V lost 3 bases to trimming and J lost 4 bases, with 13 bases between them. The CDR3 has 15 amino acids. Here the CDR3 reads CSARHWGDGANVLTF. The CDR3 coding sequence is TGCAGTGCTAGGCATTGGGGGGACGGGGCCAACGTCCTGACTTTC.

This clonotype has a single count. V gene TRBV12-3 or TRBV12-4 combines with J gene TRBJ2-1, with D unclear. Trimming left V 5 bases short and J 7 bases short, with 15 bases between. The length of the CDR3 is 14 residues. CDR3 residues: CASSPPESSNEQFF. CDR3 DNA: TGTGCCAGCAGTCCACCGGAATCCTCGAATGAGCAGTTCTTC.

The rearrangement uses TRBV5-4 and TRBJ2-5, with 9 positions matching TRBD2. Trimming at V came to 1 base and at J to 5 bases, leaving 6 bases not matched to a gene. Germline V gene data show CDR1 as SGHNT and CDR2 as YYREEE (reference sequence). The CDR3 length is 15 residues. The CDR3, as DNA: TGTGCCAGCAGCTTGCAGCAGCGGGAGGAGGAGACCCAGTACTTC. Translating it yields CASSLQQREEETQYF. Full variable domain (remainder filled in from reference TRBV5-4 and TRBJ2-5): ETGVTQSPTHLIKTRGQQVTLRCSSQSGHNTVSWYQQALGQGPQFIFQYYREEENGRGNFPPRFSGLQFPNYSSELNVNALELDDSALYLCASSLQQREEETQYFGPGTRLLVL.

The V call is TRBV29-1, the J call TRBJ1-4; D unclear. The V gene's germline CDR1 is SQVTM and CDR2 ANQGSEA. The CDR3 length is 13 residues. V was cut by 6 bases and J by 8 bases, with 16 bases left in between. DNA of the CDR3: TGCAGCGTCGCTTTAGGGCTGGGAGAAAAACTGTTTTTT. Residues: CSVALGLGEKLFF.

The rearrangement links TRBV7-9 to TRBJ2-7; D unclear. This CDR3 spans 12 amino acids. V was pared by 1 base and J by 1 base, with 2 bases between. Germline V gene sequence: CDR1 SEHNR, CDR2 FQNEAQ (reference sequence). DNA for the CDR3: TGTGCCAGCAGCTTAGGGTCCTACGAGCAGTACTTC. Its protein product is CASSLGSYEQYF. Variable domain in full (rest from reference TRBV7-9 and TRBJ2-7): DTGVSQNPRHKITKRGQNVTFRCDPISEHNRLYWYRQTLGQGPEFLTYFQNEAQLEKSRLLSDRFSAERPKGSFSTLEIQRTEQGDSAMYLCASSLGSYEQYFGPGTRLTVT.

The CDR3 spells CASSAGGANYGYTF. Written as DNA, the CDR3 is TGTGCCAGCAGCGCCGGAGGAGCTAACTATGGCTACACCTTC. This sequence joins TRBV11-2 and TRBJ1-2, with unresolved D. This CDR3 contains 14 residues. V was clipped by 5 bases and J by 0 bases, with 10 bases between them. Germline V lookup: CDR1 SGHAT, CDR2 FQNNGV.

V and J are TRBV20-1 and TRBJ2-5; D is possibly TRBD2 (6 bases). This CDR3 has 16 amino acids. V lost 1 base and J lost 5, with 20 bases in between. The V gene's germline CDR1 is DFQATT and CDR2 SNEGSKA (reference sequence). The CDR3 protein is CSARARGSWEWETQYF. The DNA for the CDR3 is TGCAGTGCTAGAGCTCGGGGGAGTTGGGAATGGGAGACCCAGTACTTC.

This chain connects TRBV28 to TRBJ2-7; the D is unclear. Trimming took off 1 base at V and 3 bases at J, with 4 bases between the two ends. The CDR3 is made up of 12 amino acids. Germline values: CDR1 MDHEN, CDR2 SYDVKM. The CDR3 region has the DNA TGTGCCAGCAGTTTATTTAGCTACGAGCAGTACTTC. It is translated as CASSLFSYEQYF.

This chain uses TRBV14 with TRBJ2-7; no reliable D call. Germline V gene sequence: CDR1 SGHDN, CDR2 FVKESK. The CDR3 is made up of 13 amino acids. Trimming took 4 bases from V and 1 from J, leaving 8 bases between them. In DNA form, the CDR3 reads TGTGCCAGCAGCCTGTACAGTTCCTACGAGCAGTACTTC. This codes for CASSLYSSYEQYF.

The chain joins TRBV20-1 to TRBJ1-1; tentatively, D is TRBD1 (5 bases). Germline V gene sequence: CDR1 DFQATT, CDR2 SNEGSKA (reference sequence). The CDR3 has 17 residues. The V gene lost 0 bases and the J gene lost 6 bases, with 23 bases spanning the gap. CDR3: CSARDYGRVNEGAEAFF. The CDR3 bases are TGCAGTGCTAGAGATTACGGCAGGGTAAATGAGGGCGCTGAAGCTTTCTTT.

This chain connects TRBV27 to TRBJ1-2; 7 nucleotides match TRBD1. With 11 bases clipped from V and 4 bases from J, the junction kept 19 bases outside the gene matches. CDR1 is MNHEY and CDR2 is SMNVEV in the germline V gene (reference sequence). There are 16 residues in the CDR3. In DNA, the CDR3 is TGTGCCGCCGGGTTTCAAGAGGGGGCGCGAGGCTATGGCTACACCTTC. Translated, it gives CAAGFQEGARGYGYTF.

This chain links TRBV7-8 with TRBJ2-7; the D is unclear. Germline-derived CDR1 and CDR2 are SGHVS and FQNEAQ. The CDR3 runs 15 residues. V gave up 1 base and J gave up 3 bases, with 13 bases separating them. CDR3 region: CASSLDPLDDYEQYF. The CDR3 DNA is TGTGCCAGCAGCTTAGACCCACTCGATGACTACGAGCAGTACTTC.

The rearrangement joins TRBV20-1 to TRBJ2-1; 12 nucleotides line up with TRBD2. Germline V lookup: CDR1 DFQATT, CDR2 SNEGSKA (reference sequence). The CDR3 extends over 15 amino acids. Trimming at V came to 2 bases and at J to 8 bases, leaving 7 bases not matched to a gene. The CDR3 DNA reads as TGCAGTGCTAGACTGACTAGCGGGAGTGGGGATGAGCAGTTCTTC. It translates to CSARLTSGSGDEQFF.

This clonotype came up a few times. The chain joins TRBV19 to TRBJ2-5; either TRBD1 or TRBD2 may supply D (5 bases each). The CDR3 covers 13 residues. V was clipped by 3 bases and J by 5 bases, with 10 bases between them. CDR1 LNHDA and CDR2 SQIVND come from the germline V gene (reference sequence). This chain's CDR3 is CASSIGREETQYF. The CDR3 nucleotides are TGTGCCAGTAGTATTGGCAGGGAGGAGACCCAGTACTTC.

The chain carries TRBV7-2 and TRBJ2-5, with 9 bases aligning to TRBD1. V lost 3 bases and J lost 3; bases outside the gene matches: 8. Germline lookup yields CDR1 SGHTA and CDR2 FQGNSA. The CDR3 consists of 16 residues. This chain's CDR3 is CASSFTGGALEETQYF. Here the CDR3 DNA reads TGTGCCAGCAGCTTTACAGGGGGCGCCCTGGAAGAGACCCAGTACTTC.

DNA of the CDR3: TGTGCCAGCAGCATCACAGGGGGCGAATCAGATACGCAGTATTTT. As protein: CASSITGGESDTQYF. This chain connects TRBV7-6 to TRBJ2-3; 9 nucleotides align to TRBD1. CDR3 length: 15 residues. The germline gives CDR1 SGHVS, CDR2 FNYEAQ. After removal of 5 bases from V and 4 bases from J, the junction contained 7 bases not matched to a gene.

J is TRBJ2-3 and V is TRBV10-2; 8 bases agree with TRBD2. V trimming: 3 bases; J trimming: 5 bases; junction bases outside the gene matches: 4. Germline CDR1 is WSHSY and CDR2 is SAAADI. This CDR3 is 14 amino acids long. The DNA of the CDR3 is TGCGCCAGCAGTGAAACGGGAGGGATAGATACGCAGTATTTT. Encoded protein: CASSETGGIDTQYF.

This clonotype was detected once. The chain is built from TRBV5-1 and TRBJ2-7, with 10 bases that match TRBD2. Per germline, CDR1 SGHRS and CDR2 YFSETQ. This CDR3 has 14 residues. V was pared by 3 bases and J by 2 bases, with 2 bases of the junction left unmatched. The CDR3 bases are TGCGCCAGCAGCTGGACTAGCGGACCCTACGAGCAGTACTTC. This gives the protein CASSWTSGPYEQYF.

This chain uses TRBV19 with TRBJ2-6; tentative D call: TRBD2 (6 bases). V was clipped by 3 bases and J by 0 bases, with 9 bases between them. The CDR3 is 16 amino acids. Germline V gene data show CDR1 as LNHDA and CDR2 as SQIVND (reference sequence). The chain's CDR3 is CASSMGGNSGANVLTF. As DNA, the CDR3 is TGTGCCAGTAGTATGGGGGGTAACTCTGGGGCCAACGTCCTGACTTTC.

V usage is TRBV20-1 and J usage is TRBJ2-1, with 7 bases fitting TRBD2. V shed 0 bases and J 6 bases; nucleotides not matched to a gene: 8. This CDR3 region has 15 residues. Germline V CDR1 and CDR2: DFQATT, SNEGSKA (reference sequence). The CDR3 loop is CSARDVKRDFNEQFF. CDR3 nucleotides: TGCAGTGCTAGAGATGTCAAGCGGGATTTCAATGAGCAGTTCTTC.

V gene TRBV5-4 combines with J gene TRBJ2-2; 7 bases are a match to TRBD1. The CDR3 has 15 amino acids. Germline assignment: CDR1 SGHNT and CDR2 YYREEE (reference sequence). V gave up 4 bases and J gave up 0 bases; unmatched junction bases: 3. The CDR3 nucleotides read TGTGCCAGCAGCCCAGACAGGGCGAACACCGGGGAGCTGTTTTTT. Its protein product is CASSPDRANTGELFF.

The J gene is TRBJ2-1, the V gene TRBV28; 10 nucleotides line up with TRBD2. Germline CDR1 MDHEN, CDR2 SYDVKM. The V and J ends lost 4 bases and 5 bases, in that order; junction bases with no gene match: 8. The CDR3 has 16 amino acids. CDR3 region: CASSSSAGGTNNEQFF. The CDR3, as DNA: TGTGCCAGCAGTTCTTCAGCGGGAGGGACCAACAATGAGCAGTTCTTC.

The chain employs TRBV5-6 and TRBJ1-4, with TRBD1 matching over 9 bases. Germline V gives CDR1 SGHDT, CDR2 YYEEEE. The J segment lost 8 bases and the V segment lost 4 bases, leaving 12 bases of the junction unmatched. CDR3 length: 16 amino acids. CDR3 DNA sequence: TGTGCCAGCAGCCCTTACACAGGGGGCGGGTCCGAAAAACTGTTTTTT. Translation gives CASSPYTGGGSEKLFF. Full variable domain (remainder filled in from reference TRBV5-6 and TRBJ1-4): DAGVTQSPTHLIKTRGQQVTLRCSPKSGHDTVSWYQQALGQGPQFIFQYYEEEERQRGNFPDRFSGHQFPNYSSELNVNALLLGDSALYLCASSPYTGGGSEKLFFGSGTQLSVL.